This TCR beta chain appears in the sequencing data of a study of shared clonotypes between healthy human individuals. Study conclusions and caveats: Clonotypes shared by all four sorted-subset donors had higher generation probabilities than non-shared clonotypes.

Germline V lookup: CDR1 SNHLY, CDR2 FYNNEI. The CDR3 extends over 17 amino acids. Between the trimmed V and J ends, which lost 6 bases and 0 bases, there was a span of 15 bases. Sequenced by immunoSEQ multiplex PCR; TCRdb stores in-frame clones only, minus some. The sample lists more than 400,000 clones, roughly 95% occurring once. Comments on this clone: Its specificity is unknown.

Sequencing was performed on naive CD4+ T cells sorted from blood. Subset given: CD45RA+ positively selected. The rearrangement joins TRBV2 to TRBJ2-6; D is uncertain. The clonotype was recovered from a woman in her twenties or thirties in good health. The CDR3 sequence is CASSEHSDLSGANVLTF. In nucleotides, the CDR3 is TGTGCCAGCAGCGAACACAGTGATCTCTCTGGGGCCAACGTCCTGACTTTC.